This T cell receptor beta chain was found in a study of cytomegalovirus exposure and HLA in healthy donors. As for the study in general: Early released data comprised about 90 million unique TCRs from HLA-typed donors.

The study ran its PCR with 60 Vbeta and 13 Jbeta primers. Clones were sequenced by immunoSEQ multiplex PCR, and TCRdb holds only the in-frame ones, with some missing. The sample includes about 190,000 clones, more than 75% of them seen just once. Concerning this clone itself: Its antigen is not identified.

Study conclusions and caveats: Testing in vitro showed a few CMV-associated chains specific for CMV antigens. Later on, an analysis showed TCR association rates differing by HLA locus, with DRB1 the most and HLA-C the fewest. An analysis done earlier found most TCR beta V segments productive about 87% or about 30% of the time.

The TCR originated in a woman in her fifties or sixties in good health and CMV-seropositive. Material for sequencing was PBMCs.

The CDR3 nucleotides are TGCGCCAGCAGCTTCCGGGGACAGGGGGAAGGTGAAAAACTGTTTTTT. Its translation: CASSFRGQGEGEKLFF. The gene calls are TRBV5-1 and TRBJ1-4, with 11 bases lining up with TRBD1. Germline V CDR1 and CDR2: SGHRS, YFSETQ. The CDR3 length is 16 residues. V lost 2 bases to trimming and J lost 7 bases; unmatched junction nucleotides: 7.